This TCR beta chain derives from a study of OX40 agonist ivuxolimab in advanced cancers. For the study at large: Mean age 60 years, range roughly 23 to 79; roughly 82% male. Of the patients, three showed partial responses, one with hepatocellular carcinoma and two with cutaneous melanoma.

Libraries were prepared by immunoSEQ multiplex PCR; TCRdb keeps only in-frame clonotypes and omits some of them. The table shows approximately 60,000 clones, with approximately 88% occurring only once. V shed 7 bases, J shed 2 bases, and the junction held 11 bases outside the gene matches. In germline, CDR1 is MDHEN, CDR2 SYDVKM. There are 15 residues in the CDR3. The TCR comes from an adult with an advanced solid tumor such as melanoma, head and neck, liver or kidney cancer. The chain combines TRBV28 with TRBJ2-7; TRBD2 aligns across 7 bases. This specimen consisted of CD4+ or CD8+ T cells sorted from blood, obtained in a trial of the OX40 agonist ivuxolimab. Here the CDR3 DNA reads TGTGCCAGCAAGCCGGGGGGTAACGTCGCCTACGAGCAGTACTTC. The encoded protein is CASKPGGNVAYEQYF.